Below are 10 T cell receptor beta chains sequenced from a single sample in a study of cytotoxic CD8 clonotypes in ibrutinib-treated CLL. Some clones are missing from TCRdb's copy, which holds only in-frame ones; the method was immunoSEQ multiplex PCR. The repertoire includes around 7,900 clones, 70% to 75% of them detected once, and around 37% sits in the top ten. This material consisted of PBMCs, taken before ibrutinib treatment. These receptors were obtained from a human donor with chronic lymphocytic leukemia.

The chain joins TRBV15 to TRBJ1-1, with D unresolved. The CDR3 runs 16 residues. Germline CDR1 LNHNV, CDR2 YYDKDF (reference sequence). V lost 0 bases, J lost 3 bases, and 14 bases lay in between. CDR3 in DNA: TGTGCCACCAGCAGAGATCTGGGGTATGTGGACACTGAAGCTTTCTTT. Its translation is CATSRDLGYVDTEAFF.

The DNA of the CDR3 is TGTGCCAGCACCAAAACAAAGGTGGACAGGGGGAATTCACCCCTCCACTTT. It specifies CASTKTKVDRGNSPLHF. The V and J genes are TRBV11-2 and TRBJ1-6, with TRBD1 matching 10 bases. The CDR3 has 17 residues. V lost 7 bases and J lost 7; bases outside the gene matches: 13. Germline CDR1 reads SGHAT; CDR2 reads FQNNGV.

The genes are TRBV7-3 and TRBJ2-1; 8 bases align to TRBD1. CDR1 is SGHTA, CDR2 FQGTGA, per germline. Trimming removed 7 bases from V and 0 bases from J; junction bases left unmatched: 2. The CDR3 totals 14 residues. The CDR3 DNA sequence: TGTGCCAGCACCGACAGGGGCTCCTACAATGAGCAGTTCTTC. Translated, it gives CASTDRGSYNEQFF.

This sequence joins TRBV28 and TRBJ2-7; D remains ambiguous. V lost 5 bases and J 0 bases, leaving 2 bases between the germline ends. The CDR3 length is 11 residues. Germline CDR1 MDHEN, CDR2 SYDVKM. CDR3 nucleotide sequence: TGTGCCAGCAGTACCTCCTACGAGCAGTACTTC. Encoded protein: CASSTSYEQYF.

This chain uses TRBV6-5 with TRBJ2-5, with D maybe TRBD2 (5 bases). Trimming removed 6 bases at V and 5 bases at J, with 7 bases between. CDR1 and CDR2 (germline): MNHEY, SVGAGI. This CDR3 has 11 residues. CDR3 sequence: CASRGGETQYF. The CDR3 DNA sequence: TGTGCCAGCAGAGGCGGGGAGACCCAGTACTTC.

The chain combines TRBV5-6 with TRBJ2-1; 10 bases agree with TRBD2. Per germline, CDR1 SGHDT and CDR2 YYEEEE. The CDR3 spans 15 residues. V lost 2 bases, J lost 9 bases, and 8 bases stayed unmatched. CDR3 bases: TGTGCCAGCAGCTTACTAGCGGGAAGCTCGGGTGAGCAGTTCTTC. The encoded protein is CASSLLAGSSGEQFF.

The V call is TRBV5-6, the J call TRBJ2-1, with D possibly being TRBD2 (6 bases). Between the trimmed V and J ends, which lost 1 base and 10 bases, there was a span of 12 bases. Germline V gene data show CDR1 as SGHDT and CDR2 as YYEEEE. The CDR3 runs to 13 residues. In nucleotides, the CDR3 is TGTGCCAGCAGCTTGTGGACTATTTCAGAGCAGTTCTTC. Its translation: CASSLWTISEQFF. Full variable domain (missing parts from reference TRBV5-6 and TRBJ2-1): DAGVTQSPTHLIKTRGQQVTLRCSPKSGHDTVSWYQQALGQGPQFIFQYYEEEERQRGNFPDRFSGHQFPNYSSELNVNALLLGDSALYLCASSLWTISEQFFGPGTRLTVL.

This clone was seen just once. The genes are TRBV6-5 and TRBJ2-3; D unresolved. The CDR3 is made up of 13 amino acids. The V end lost 6 bases, the J end lost 2 bases, and 9 bases lay between the germline ends. Germline CDR1 reads MNHEY; CDR2 reads SVGAGI. The CDR3 DNA follows: TGTGCCAGCAGCCCCACCGACACAGATACGCAGTATTTT. Its protein is CASSPTDTDTQYF.

The CDR3 bases are TGTGCCAGCAGGTCAGGGGGCAGAACCGGGGAGCTGTTTTTT. Protein sequence: CASRSGGRTGELFF. The V call is TRBV28, the J call TRBJ2-2; 8 bases match TRBD1. The J segment lost 5 bases and the V segment lost 6 bases, leaving 5 bases of the junction unmatched. The length of the CDR3 is 14 residues. The germline V gene has CDR1 MDHEN and CDR2 SYDVKM.

The rearrangement uses TRBV7-2 and TRBJ2-2; 7 positions match TRBD2. The CDR3 runs 13 residues. Germline V gene sequence: CDR1 SGHTA, CDR2 FQGNSA. The J segment lost 6 bases and the V segment lost 4 bases, leaving 2 bases of the junction unmatched. Here the CDR3 reads CASSYRGAGELFF. The CDR3 coding sequence is TGTGCCAGCAGCTACCGGGGGGCCGGGGAGCTGTTTTTT. Filled out from reference TRBV7-2 and TRBJ2-2, the complete variable domain reads GAGVSQSPSNKVTEKGKDVELRCDPISGHTALYWYRQSLGQGLEFLIYFQGNSAPDKSGLPSDRFSAERTGGSVSTLTIQRTQQEDSAVYLCASSYRGAGELFFGEGSRLTVL.